Listed here is a single T cell receptor beta chain. The antigen is undetermined. It was with 60 Vbeta and 13 Jbeta primers that the PCR ran. Libraries were prepared by immunoSEQ multiplex PCR; TCRdb keeps only in-frame clonotypes and omits some of them. Altogether 95,000 to 150,000 clones are present, about four fifths being singletons, with the ten largest covering 1.5%. The data stem from a study of cytomegalovirus exposure and HLA in healthy donors. Study-wide findings and caveats: Across all donors, roughly uniform sequencing depth was an assumption of the presence/absence analyses. When analyzed later, a missense DCLRE1C variant was found to be linked to TCR beta V- and J-gene trimming.

Sequences were obtained from PBMCs. This TCR was sampled from a woman aged 18-29 years in good health and CMV-seronegative.

CDR3 nucleotide sequence: TGTGCCAGTAGTATGGGCGGAGGGGAGAGCACTGAAGCTTTCTTT. Encoded protein: CASSMGGGESTEAFF. The gene calls are TRBV19 and TRBJ1-1; the D gene is possibly TRBD1 (5 bases). CDR1 and CDR2 from the germline V gene are LNHDA and SQIVND (reference sequence). CDR3 length: 15 amino acids. Between the trimmed V and J ends, which lost 3 bases and 4 bases, there was a span of 15 bases. Full variable domain (outside the CDR3, taken from reference TRBV19 and TRBJ1-1): DGGITQSPKYLFRKEGQNVTLSCEQNLNHDAMYWYRQDPGQGLRLIYYSQIVNDFQKGDIAEGYSVSREKKESFPLTVTSAQKNPTAFYLCASSMGGGESTEAFFGQGTRLTVV.